This entry is about one TCR beta chain. The entry originates in a study of glioma-infiltrating T cells after dendritic cell vaccination. Study details: Glioblastoma patients came from Phase I and II dendritic cell vaccination trials.

The CDR3 length is 17 residues. With 6 bases clipped from V and 9 bases from J, the junction kept 12 bases outside the gene matches. CDR1 and CDR2 (germline): MNHEY, SMNVEV (reference sequence). The assay was immunoSEQ multiplex PCR, and TCRdb's table has in-frame clones only and misses some. In the table there are tens of thousands of clones, around four fifths of which are singletons. The time point denotes: after dendritic cell vaccination, including at tumor progression/relapse. The sequence came from a human donor with glioblastoma. This specimen was blood, taken after dendritic cell vaccination. The rearrangement uses TRBV27 and TRBJ2-3, with 16 bases lining up with TRBD2. The CDR3 loop is CASSITPGTSGRETQYF. CDR3 in DNA: TGTGCCAGCAGCATAACGCCTGGGACTAGCGGGAGGGAAACGCAGTATTTT.